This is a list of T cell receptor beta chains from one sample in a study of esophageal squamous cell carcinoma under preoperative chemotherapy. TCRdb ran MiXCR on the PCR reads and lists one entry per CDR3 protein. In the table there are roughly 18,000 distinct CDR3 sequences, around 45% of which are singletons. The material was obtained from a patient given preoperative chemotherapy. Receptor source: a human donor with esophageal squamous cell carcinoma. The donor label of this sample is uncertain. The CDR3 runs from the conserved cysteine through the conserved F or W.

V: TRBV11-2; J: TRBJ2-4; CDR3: CASSFGVSLAGAKNIQYF
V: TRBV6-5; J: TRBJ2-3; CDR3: CASSYVADRTDIQYF
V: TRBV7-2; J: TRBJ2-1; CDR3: CASSSYLYEQFF
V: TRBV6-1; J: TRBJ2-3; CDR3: CASSQGLNTEKQFF
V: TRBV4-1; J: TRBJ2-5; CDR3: CASSQDVRDGETQYF
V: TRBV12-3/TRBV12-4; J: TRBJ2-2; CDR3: CASSFANTGTLYF
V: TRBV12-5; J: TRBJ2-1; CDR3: CASGSGQGIAYNEQFF
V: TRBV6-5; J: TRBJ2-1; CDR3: CASSYSAGDYNEQFF
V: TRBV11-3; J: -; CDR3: CASSLDPSGRDSYEQYF
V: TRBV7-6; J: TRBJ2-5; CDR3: CASSLGVGKETQYF
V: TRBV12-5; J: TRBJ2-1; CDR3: CASGLATSGRYNEQFF
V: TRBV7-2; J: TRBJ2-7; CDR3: CASSSTGGYEQYF
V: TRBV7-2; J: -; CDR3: CASSLATSVQFF
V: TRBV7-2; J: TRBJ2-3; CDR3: CASSLVTGGGPQYF
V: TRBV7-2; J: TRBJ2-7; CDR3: CASSLVLGGPLIYEQYF
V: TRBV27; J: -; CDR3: CASRFSLGGKSNTQYF
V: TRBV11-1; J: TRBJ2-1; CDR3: CASSLVHGTNDEQFF
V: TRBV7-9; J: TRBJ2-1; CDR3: CASSLVAAGGEQFF
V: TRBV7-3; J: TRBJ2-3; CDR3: CASSLTSGGDTQYF
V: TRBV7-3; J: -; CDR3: CASSPDWTEAQYF
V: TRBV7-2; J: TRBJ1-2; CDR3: CASSLGGFYGYTF
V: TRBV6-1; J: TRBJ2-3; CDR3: CASISGLGAIYTQYF
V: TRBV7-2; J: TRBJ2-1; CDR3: CASGYRGVKSSEQFF
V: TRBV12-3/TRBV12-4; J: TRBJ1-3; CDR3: CASSEGTGPGNTIYF
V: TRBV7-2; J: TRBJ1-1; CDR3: CASSLGGEAFF
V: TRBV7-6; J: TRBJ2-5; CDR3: CARSGGRVQETQYF
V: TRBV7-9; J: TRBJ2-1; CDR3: CASSSSGTLGDEQFF
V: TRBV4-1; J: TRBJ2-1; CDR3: CASSGRGLIEQFF
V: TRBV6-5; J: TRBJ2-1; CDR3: CASSYQGRAWDNEQFF
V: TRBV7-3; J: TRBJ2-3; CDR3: CASSLAGDGTDTQYF
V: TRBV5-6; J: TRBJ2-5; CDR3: CASSLQGAVETQYF
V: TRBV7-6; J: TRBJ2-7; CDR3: CASSLAAGVYEQYF
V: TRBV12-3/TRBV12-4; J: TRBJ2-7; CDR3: CASSIAGSSYEQYF
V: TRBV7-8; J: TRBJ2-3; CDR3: CASSFGSTDTQYF
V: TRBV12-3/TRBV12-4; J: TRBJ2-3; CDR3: CASNSMDTQYF
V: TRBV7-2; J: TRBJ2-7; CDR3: CASSSLYEQYF
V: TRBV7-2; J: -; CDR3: CASRIRGGGSNPDTQYF
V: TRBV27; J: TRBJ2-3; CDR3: CASSQGLAGTDTQYF
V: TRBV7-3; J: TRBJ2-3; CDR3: CASRLTPASTDTQYF
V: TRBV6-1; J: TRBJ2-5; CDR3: CASREGQGEAETQYF
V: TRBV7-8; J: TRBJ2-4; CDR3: CASSLGGGLDIQYF
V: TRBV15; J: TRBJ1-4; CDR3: CATGTGFREKLFF